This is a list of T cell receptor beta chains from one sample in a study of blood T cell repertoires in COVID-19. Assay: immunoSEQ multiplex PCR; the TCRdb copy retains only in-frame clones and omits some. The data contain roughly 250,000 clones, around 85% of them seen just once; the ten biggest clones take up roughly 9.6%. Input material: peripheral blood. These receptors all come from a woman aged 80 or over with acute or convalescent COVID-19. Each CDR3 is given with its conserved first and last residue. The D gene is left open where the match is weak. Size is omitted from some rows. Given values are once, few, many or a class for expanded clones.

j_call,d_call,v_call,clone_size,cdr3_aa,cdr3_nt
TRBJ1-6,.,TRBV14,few,CASSQRRDRNSPLHF,TGTGCCAGCAGCCAACGGCGGGACCGGAATTCACCCCTCCACTTT
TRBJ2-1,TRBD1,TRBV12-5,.,CASADRGYNEQFF,TGTGCTAGTGCGGACAGGGGGTACAATGAGCAGTTCTTC
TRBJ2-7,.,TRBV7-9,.,CASSSNEQYF,TGTGCCAGCAGCTCAAACGAGCAGTACTTC
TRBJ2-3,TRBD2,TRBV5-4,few,CASSLQSGGQDTQYF,TGTGCCAGCAGCCTCCAAAGCGGGGGGCAAGATACGCAGTATTTT
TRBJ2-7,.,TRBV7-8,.,CASSLTGSEEYEQYF,TGTGCCAGCAGCTTAACCGGTAGCGAGGAATACGAGCAGTACTTC
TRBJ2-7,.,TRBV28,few,CASRRDYEQYF,TGTGCCAGCAGACGGGACTACGAGCAGTACTTC
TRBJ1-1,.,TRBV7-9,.,CASSLGIQTGLHTEAFF,TGTGCCAGCAGCTTAGGCATTCAGACAGGCCTACACACTGAAGCTTTCTTT
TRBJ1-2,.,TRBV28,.,CASSVGQPYGYTF,TGTGCCAGCAGTGTTGGACAGCCCTATGGCTACACCTTC
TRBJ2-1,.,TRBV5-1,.,CASSSQVGSYNEQFF,TGCGCCAGCAGCTCTCAGGTTGGCTCCTACAATGAGCAGTTCTTC
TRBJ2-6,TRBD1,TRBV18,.,CASSKGDRVSGANVLTF,TGTGCCAGCTCAAAGGGCGACAGGGTCTCTGGGGCCAACGTCCTGACTTTC
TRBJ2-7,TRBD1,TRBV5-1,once,CASSLEGQGDEQYF,TGCGCCAGCAGCTTGGAGGGACAGGGGGACGAGCAGTACTTC
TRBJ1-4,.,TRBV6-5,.,CASRAGDRNEKLFF,TGTGCCAGCAGAGCAGGGGATAGAAATGAAAAACTGTTTTTT
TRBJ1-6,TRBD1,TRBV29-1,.,CGGQGNNSPLHF,TGCGGCGGACAGGGGAATAATTCACCCCTCCACTTT
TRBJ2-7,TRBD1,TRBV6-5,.,CASSTGTGFSYEQYF,TGTGCCAGCAGTACCGGGACAGGATTTTCCTACGAGCAGTACTTC
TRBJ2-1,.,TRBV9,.,CASSVAWAGNNEQFF,TGTGCCAGCAGCGTAGCTTGGGCAGGAAACAATGAGCAGTTCTTC
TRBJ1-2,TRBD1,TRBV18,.,CASSGQGAVDYGYTF,TGTGCCAGCTCCGGACAGGGGGCGGTCGACTATGGCTACACCTTC
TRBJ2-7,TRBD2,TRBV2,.,CASSNQGLAGLYYEQYF,TGTGCCAGCTCAAACCAGGGACTAGCGGGCTTATACTACGAGCAGTACTTC
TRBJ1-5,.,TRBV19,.,CASSLDSVGNQPQHF,TGTGCCAGTAGCCTAGACAGTGTAGGTAATCAGCCCCAGCATTTT
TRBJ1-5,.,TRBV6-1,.,CASSEQGTYSNQPQHF,TGTGCCAGCAGTGAACAGGGGACCTATAGCAATCAGCCCCAGCATTTT
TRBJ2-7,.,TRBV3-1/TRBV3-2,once,CASSQAGTLYEQYF,TGTGCCAGCAGCCAAGCCGGGACACTCTACGAGCAGTACTTC
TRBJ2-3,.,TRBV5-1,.,CASRAGSSTDTQYF,TGCGCCAGCAGGGCAGGATCTAGCACAGATACGCAGTATTTT
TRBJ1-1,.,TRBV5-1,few,CASNSVGGTMNTEAFF,TGCGCCAGCAACTCGGTCGGGGGGACGATGAACACTGAAGCTTTCTTT
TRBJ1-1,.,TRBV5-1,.,CASSLAGALNTEAFF,TGCGCCAGCAGCCTCGCAGGGGCTCTGAACACTGAAGCTTTCTTT
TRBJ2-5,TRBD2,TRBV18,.,CASSDSDGGGKTQYF,TGTGCCAGCTCAGACTCGGACGGCGGGGGGAAGACCCAGTACTTC
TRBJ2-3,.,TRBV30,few,CAWSVQGVLQYF,TGTGCCTGGAGTGTACAAGGAGTGTTGCAGTATTTT
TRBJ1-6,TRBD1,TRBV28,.,CASSFGDRANSPLHF,TGTGCCAGCAGTTTCGGGGACAGGGCTAATTCACCCCTCCACTTT
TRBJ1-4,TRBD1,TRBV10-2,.,CASSETGQGAGEKLFF,TGCGCCAGCAGTGAAACCGGACAGGGGGCGGGTGAAAAACTGTTTTTT
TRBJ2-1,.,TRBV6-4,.,CASSVSHLYNEQFF,TGTGCCAGCAGTGTATCACACCTTTACAATGAGCAGTTCTTC
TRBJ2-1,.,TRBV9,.,CASSVRRVPLHNEQFF,TGTGCCAGCAGCGTTCGACGGGTCCCTCTCCACAATGAGCAGTTCTTC
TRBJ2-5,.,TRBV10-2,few,CAVMTPQETQYF,TGCGCCGTCATGACACCCCAAGAGACCCAGTACTTC
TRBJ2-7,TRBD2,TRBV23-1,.,CASSKIAGATYEQYF,TGCGCCAGCAGCAAAATAGCGGGGGCAACCTACGAGCAGTACTTC
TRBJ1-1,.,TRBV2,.,CASKEGTTEAFF,TGTGCCAGCAAGGAGGGTACCACTGAAGCTTTCTTT
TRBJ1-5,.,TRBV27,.,CASSATGPHQPQHF,TGTGCCAGCAGTGCTACAGGACCTCATCAGCCCCAGCATTTT
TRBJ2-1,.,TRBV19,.,CASTHRGGHNEQFF,TGTGCCAGTACCCACAGGGGGGGACACAATGAGCAGTTCTTC
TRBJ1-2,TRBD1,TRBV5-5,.,CASSLQPQGVYGYTF,TGTGCCAGCAGCTTACAACCCCAGGGGGTCTATGGCTACACCTTC
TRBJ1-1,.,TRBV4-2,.,CASSRGGRVGTEAFF,TGTGCCAGCAGTAGGGGGGGCAGGGTCGGCACTGAAGCTTTCTTT